This TCR beta chain originates from a study of shared clonotypes between healthy human individuals. Adult donors, all healthy and HIV-negative, had no recent acute infections or vaccinations. A few counts support this clone. The CDR3 contains 14 residues. Trimming removed 3 bases from V and 5 bases from J, with 13 bases in between. Germline V gene sequence: CDR1 MNHNS, CDR2 SASEGT. Produced via immunoSEQ multiplex PCR; TCRdb's table is partial and in-frame only. In the table there are 950,000 to 1,200,000 clones, about 72% of which are singletons. The sequence was collected from a man aged 18 to 29 in good health. Some clones in this sample may be carry-over from other donors' samples. The V and J genes are TRBV6-1 and TRBJ2-5, with D unresolved. Sequences were obtained from memory CD4+ T cells from PBMCs. Indicated subset: CD45RA-negative fraction. CDR3 nucleotides: TGTGCCAGCAGTGATCAGTACCTTTGGGAGACCCAGTACTTC. Translation: CASSDQYLWETQYF.